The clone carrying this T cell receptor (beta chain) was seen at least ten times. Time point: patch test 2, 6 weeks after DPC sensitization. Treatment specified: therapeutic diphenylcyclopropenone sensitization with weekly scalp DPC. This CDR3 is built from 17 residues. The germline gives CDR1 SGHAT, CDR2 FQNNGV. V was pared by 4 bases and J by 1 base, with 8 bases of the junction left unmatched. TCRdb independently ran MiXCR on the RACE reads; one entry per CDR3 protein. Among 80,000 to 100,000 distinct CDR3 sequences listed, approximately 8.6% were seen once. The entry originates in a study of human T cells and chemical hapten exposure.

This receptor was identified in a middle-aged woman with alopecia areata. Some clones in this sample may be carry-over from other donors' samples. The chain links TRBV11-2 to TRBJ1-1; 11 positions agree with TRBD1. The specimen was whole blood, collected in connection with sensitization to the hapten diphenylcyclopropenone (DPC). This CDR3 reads CASSSWDRGGSNTEAFF. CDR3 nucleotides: TGTGCCAGCAGCTCGTGGGACAGGGGGGGTTCGAACACTGAAGCTTTCTTT.